A single TCR beta chain is shown here with its context. In the original processing: Quantification of nucleated cells was approximated via reference gene primer amplification. This table comes from immunoSEQ multiplex PCR, and its TCRdb copy is limited to in-frame clones, with some not included. That table furnishes V, J and clone size, whereas the DNA furnished D and trimming. The sample lists 250,000 to 350,000 clones, more than 85% occurring once. The CDR3 has 15 residues. Unmatched junction bases numbered 6, after V lost 0 bases and J lost 6 bases. CDR1 is SGHRS and CDR2 is YFSETQ in the germline V gene. This sample is drawn from a study of blood T cell repertoires in COVID-19. Background on the study: Donors in the United States, Italy and Spain gave samples during acute or convalescent COVID-19. PBMCs, B-cell-depleted T cells, or T cells were the source of the cDNA or gDNA that made up the material.

The V call is TRBV5-1, the J call TRBJ1-3, with 7 bases aligning to TRBD1. The sequence was obtained from a man aged 25-45 years with acute or convalescent COVID-19. The sequenced material came from peripheral blood. CDR3 sequence (DNA): TGCGCCAGCAGCTTGGGCCCAGGACAGGAAAACACCATATATTTT. This gives the protein CASSLGPGQENTIYF.